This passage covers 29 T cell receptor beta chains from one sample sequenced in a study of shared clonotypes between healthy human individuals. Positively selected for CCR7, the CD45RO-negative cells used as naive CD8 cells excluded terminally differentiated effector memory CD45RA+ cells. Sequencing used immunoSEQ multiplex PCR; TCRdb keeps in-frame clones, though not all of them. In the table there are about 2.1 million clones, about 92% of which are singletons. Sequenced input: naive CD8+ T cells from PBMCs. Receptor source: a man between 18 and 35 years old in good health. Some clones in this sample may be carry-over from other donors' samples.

The CDR3 region is CASSLTASGRQETQYF. CDR3 DNA: TGTGCCAGCAGCTTAACGGCTAGCGGGAGGCAGGAGACCCAGTACTTC. The rearrangement joins TRBV7-9 to TRBJ2-5; 11 positions agree with TRBD2. Looked up from germline, CDR1 is SEHNR and CDR2 is FQNEAQ (reference sequence). The CDR3 is 16 residues long. Trimming at V came to 2 bases and at J to 5 bases, leaving 7 bases not matched to a gene.

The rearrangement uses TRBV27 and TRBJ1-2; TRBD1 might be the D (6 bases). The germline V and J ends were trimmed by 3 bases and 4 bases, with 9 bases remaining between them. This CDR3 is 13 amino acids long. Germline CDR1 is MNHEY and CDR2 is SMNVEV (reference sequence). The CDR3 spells CASSFIGGYGYTF. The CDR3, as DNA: TGTGCCAGCAGTTTTATAGGGGGCTATGGCTACACCTTC.

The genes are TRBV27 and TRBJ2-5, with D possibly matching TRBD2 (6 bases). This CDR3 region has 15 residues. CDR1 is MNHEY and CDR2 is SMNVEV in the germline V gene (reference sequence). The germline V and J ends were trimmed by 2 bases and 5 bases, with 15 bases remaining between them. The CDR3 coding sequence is TGTGCCAGCAGTTTAATCCTCGGGAGCGGGGAGACCCAGTACTTC. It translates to CASSLILGSGETQYF.

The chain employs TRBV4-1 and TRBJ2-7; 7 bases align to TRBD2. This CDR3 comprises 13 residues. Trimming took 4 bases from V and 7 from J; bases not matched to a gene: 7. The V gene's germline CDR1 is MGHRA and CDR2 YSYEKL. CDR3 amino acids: CASSPRLALEQYF. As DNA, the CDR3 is TGCGCCAGCAGCCCCAGACTAGCCTTAGAGCAGTACTTC.

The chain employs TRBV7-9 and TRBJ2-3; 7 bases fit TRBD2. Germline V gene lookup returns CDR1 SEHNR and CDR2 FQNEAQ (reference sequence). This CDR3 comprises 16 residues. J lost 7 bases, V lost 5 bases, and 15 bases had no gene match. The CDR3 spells CASSPAGGDYRNTQYF. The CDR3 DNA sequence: TGTGCCAGCAGCCCCGCTGGAGGGGACTACAGGAATACGCAGTATTTT.

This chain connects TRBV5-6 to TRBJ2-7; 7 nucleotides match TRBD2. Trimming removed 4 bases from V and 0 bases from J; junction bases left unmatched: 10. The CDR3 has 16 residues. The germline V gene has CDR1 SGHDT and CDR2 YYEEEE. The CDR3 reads CASSTDSGLSSYEQYF. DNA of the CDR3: TGTGCCAGCAGCACAGATAGCGGGTTAAGCTCCTACGAGCAGTACTTC.

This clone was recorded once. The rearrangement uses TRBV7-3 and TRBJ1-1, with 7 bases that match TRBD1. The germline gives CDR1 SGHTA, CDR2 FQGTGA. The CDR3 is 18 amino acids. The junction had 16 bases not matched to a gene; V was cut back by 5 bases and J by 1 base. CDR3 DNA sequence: TGTGCCAGCAGCCCCCGAGGGGGCGCCGTCCCAGAGAACACTGAAGCTTTCTTT. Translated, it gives CASSPRGGAVPENTEAFF.

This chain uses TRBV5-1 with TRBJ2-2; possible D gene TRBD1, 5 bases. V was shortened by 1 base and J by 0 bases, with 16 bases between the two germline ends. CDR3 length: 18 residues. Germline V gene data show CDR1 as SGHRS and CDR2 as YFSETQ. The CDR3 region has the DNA TGCGCCAGCAGCTTGCGGACAACTCCAGACTCGAACACCGGGGAGCTGTTTTTT. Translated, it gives CASSLRTTPDSNTGELFF.

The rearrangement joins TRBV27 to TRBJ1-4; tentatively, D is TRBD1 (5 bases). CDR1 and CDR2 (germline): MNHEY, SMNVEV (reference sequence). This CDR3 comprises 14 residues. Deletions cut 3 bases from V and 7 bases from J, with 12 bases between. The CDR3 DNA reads TGTGCCAGCAGTTTGCAGGGTTCGGGTGAAAAACTGTTTTTT. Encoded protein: CASSLQGSGEKLFF. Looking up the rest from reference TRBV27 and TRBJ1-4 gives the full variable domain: EAQVTQNPRYLITVTGKKLTVTCSQNMNHEYMSWYRQDPGLGLRQIYYSMNVEVTDKGDVPEGYKVSRKEKRNFPLILESPSPNQTSLYFCASSLQGSGEKLFFGSGTQLSVL.

For the CDR3, the DNA is TGTGCCAGCAGCTTAGAAGGGAATAGCAATCAGCCCCAGCATTTT. Its translation is CASSLEGNSNQPQHF. This rearrangement joins TRBV7-2 to TRBJ1-5; unclear D gene. The CDR3 is 15 amino acids. V was trimmed by 1 base and J by 0 bases, leaving 7 bases between them. Germline V gene data show CDR1 as SGHTA and CDR2 as FQGNSA. The entire variable domain, with the rest obtained from reference TRBV7-2 and TRBJ1-5, is as follows: GAGVSQSPSNKVTEKGKDVELRCDPISGHTALYWYRQSLGQGLEFLIYFQGNSAPDKSGLPSDRFSAERTGGSVSTLTIQRTQQEDSAVYLCASSLEGNSNQPQHFGDGTRLSIL.

In DNA form, the CDR3 reads TGTGCCAGCAGTTATAAGGGCAGGGTGAATCAGCCCCAGCATTTT. Protein sequence: CASSYKGRVNQPQHF. The chain is built from TRBV6-5 and TRBJ1-5; weak D call: TRBD1 (5 bases). The CDR3 runs to 15 residues. Trimming took 3 bases from V and 4 from J, leaving 13 bases between them. Germline V CDR1 and CDR2: MNHEY, SVGAGI.

CDR3 nucleotides: TGTGCCAGTAAGTCTGGGACTAGCGCTAACTACGAGCAGTACTTC. Its protein product is CASKSGTSANYEQYF. This rearrangement joins TRBV19 to TRBJ2-7; TRBD2 matches at 10 bases. CDR1 is LNHDA, CDR2 SQIVND, per germline (reference sequence). V lost 7 bases, J lost 3 bases, and 9 bases stayed unmatched. This CDR3 contains 15 residues.

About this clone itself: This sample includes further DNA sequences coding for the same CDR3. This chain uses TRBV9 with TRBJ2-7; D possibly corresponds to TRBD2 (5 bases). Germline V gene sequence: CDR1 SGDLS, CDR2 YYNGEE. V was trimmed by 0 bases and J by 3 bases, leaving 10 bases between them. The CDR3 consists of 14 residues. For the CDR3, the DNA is TGTGCCAGCAGCGTAGCTGCGGGCCTCTACGAGCAGTACTTC. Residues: CASSVAAGLYEQYF.

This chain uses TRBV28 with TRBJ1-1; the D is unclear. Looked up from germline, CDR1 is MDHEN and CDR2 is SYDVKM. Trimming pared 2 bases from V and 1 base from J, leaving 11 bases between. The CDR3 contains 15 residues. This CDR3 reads CASSLPSRTNTEAFF. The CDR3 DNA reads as TGTGCCAGCAGTTTACCGTCGCGTACGAACACTGAAGCTTTCTTT.

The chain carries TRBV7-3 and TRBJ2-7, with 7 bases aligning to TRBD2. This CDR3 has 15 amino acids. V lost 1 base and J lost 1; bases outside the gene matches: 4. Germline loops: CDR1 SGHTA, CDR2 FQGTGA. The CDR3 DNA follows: TGTGCCAGCAGCTTAAAGCGGGGATTTTCCTACGAGCAGTACTTC. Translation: CASSLKRGFSYEQYF.

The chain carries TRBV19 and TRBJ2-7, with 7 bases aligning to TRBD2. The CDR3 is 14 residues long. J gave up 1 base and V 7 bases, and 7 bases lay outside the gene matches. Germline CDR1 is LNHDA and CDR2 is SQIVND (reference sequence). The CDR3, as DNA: TGTGCCAGTACCCCTGGGAGGGATTCCTACGAGCAGTACTTC. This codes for CASTPGRDSYEQYF. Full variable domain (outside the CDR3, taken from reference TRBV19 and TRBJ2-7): DGGITQSPKYLFRKEGQNVTLSCEQNLNHDAMYWYRQDPGQGLRLIYYSQIVNDFQKGDIAEGYSVSREKKESFPLTVTSAQKNPTAFYLCASTPGRDSYEQYFGPGTRLTVT.

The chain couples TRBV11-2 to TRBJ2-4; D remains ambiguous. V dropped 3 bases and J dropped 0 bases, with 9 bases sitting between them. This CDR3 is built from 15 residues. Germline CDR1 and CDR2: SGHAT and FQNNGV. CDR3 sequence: CASSLVGIAKNIQYF. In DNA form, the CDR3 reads TGTGCCAGCAGCTTGGTGGGGATAGCCAAAAACATTCAGTACTTC.

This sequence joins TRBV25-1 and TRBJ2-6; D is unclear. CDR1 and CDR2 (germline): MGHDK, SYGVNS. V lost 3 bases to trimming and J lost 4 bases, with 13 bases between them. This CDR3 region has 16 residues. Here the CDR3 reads CASSDPTRSGANVLTF. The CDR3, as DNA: TGTGCCAGCAGTGATCCCACACGGTCCGGGGCCAACGTCCTGACTTTC. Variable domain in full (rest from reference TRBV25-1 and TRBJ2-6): EADIYQTPRYLVIGTGKKITLECSQTMGHDKMYWYQQDPGMELHLIHYSYGVNSTEKGDLSSESTVSRIRTEHFPLTLESARPSHTSQYLCASSDPTRSGANVLTFGAGSRLTVL.

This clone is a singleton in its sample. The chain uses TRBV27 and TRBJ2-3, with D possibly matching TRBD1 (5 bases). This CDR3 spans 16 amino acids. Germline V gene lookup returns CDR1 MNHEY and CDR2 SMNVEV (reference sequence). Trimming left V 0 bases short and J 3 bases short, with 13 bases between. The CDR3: CASSLSAGILTDTQYF. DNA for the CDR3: TGTGCCAGCAGTTTATCTGCAGGGATTTTGACAGATACGCAGTATTTT.

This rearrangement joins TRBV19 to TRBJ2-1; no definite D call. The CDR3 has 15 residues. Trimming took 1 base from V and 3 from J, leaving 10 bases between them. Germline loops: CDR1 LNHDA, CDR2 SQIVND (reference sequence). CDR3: CASSIVTKGYNEQFF. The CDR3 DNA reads TGTGCCAGTAGTATAGTGACCAAGGGCTACAATGAGCAGTTCTTC. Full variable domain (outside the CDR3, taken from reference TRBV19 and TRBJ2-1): DGGITQSPKYLFRKEGQNVTLSCEQNLNHDAMYWYRQDPGQGLRLIYYSQIVNDFQKGDIAEGYSVSREKKESFPLTVTSAQKNPTAFYLCASSIVTKGYNEQFFGPGTRLTVL.

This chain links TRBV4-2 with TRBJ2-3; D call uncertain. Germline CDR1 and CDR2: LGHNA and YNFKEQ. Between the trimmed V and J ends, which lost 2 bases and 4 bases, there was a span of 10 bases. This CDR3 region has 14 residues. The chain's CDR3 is CASSQPRDPDTQYF. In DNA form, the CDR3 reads TGTGCCAGCAGCCAACCTCGCGATCCAGATACGCAGTATTTT.

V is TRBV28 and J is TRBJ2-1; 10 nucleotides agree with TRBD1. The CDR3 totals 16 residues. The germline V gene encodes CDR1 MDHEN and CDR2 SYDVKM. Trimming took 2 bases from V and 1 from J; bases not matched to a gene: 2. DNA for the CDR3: TGTGCCAGCAGTTTAGTGGACAGGGGGTCCTACAATGAGCAGTTCTTC. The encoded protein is CASSLVDRGSYNEQFF.

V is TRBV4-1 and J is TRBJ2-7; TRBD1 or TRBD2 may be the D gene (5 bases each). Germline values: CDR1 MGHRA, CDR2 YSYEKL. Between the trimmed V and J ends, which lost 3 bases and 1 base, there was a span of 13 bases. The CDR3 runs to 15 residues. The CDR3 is CASSHTQGPSYEQYF. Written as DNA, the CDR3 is TGCGCCAGCAGCCATACCCAGGGACCTTCCTACGAGCAGTACTTC.

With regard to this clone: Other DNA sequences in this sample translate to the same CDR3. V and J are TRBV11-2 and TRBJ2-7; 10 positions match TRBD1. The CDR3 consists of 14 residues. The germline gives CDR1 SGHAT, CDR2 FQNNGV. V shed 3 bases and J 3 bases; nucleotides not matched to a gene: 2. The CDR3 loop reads CASSFGTGDYEQYF. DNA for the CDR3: TGTGCCAGCAGCTTCGGGACAGGGGACTACGAGCAGTACTTC.

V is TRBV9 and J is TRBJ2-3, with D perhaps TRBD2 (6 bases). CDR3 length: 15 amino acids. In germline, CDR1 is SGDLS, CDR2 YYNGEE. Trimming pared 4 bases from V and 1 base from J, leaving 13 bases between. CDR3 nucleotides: TGTGCCAGCAGCTCCAGACTAGACCGCACAGATACGCAGTATTTT. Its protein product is CASSSRLDRTDTQYF.

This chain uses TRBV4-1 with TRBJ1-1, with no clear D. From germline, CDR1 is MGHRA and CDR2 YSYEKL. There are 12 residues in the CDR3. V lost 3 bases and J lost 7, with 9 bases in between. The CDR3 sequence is CASSQKKGEAFF. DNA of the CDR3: TGCGCCAGCAGCCAGAAGAAGGGTGAAGCTTTCTTT.

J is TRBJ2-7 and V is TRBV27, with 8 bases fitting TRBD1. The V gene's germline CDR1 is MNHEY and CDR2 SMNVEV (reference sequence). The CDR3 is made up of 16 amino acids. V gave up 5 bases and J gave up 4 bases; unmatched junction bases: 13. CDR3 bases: TGTGCCAGCAGTCTGATTACCGGGACAGGTAGTTACGAGCAGTACTTC. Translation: CASSLITGTGSYEQYF.

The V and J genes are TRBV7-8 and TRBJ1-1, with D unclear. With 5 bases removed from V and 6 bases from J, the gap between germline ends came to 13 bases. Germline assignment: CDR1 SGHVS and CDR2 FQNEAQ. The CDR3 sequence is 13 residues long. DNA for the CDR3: TGTGCCAGCAGCCAAGGGTTGCACCCTGAAGCTTTCTTT. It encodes CASSQGLHPEAFF.

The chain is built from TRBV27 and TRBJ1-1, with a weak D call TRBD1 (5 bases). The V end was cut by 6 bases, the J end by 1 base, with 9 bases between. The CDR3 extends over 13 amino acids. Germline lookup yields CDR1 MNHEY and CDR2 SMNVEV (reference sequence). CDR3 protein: CASSSGTNTEAFF. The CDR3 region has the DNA TGTGCCAGCAGCTCAGGGACGAACACTGAAGCTTTCTTT.